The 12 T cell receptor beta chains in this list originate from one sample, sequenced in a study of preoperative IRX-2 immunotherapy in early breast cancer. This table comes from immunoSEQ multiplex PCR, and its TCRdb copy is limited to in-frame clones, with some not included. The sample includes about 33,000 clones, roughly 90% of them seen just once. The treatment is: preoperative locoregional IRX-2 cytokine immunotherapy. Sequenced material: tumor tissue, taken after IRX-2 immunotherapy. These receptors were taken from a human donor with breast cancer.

Here the CDR3 reads CASKQGASYNTIYF. The CDR3 DNA is TGTGCCAGTAAACAGGGGGCGAGTTATAACACCATATATTTT. The rearrangement links TRBV6-8 to TRBJ1-3; 9 nucleotides line up with TRBD1. In germline, CDR1 is MNHGY, CDR2 SAAAGT. The length of the CDR3 is 14 residues. V was pared by 9 bases and J by 7 bases, with 10 bases of the junction left unmatched.

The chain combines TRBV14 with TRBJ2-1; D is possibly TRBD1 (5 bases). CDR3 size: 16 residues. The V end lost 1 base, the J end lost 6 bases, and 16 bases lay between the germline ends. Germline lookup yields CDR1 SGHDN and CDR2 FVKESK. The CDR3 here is CASSQVGFGRANEQFF. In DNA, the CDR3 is TGTGCCAGCAGCCAAGTTGGTTTCGGCAGGGCCAATGAGCAGTTCTTC. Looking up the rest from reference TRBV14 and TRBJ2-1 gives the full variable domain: EAGVTQFPSHSVIEKGQTVTLRCDPISGHDNLYWYRRVMGKEIKFLLHFVKESKQDESGMPNNRFLAERTGGTYSTLKVQPAELEDSGVYFCASSQVGFGRANEQFFGPGTRLTVL.

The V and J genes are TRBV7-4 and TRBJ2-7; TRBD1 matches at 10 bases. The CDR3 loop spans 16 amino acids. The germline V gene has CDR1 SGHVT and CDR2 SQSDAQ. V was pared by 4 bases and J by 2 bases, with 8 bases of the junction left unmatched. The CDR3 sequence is CASSSTGTGEAYEQYF. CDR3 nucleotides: TGTGCCAGCAGCTCCACCGGGACAGGGGAGGCCTACGAGCAGTACTTC.

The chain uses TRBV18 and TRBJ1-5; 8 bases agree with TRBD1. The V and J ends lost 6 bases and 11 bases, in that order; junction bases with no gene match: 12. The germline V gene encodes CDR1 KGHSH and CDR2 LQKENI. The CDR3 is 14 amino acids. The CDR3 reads CASSPGQVLGAQHF. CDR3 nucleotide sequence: TGTGCCAGCTCTCCGGGACAGGTGCTAGGGGCCCAGCATTTT.

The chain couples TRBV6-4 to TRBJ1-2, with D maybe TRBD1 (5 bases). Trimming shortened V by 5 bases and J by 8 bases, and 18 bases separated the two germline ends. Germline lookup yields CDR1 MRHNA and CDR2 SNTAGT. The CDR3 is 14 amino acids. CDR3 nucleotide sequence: TGTGCCAGCAGTATGAGAACGGGGCCGAGCGGCTACACCTTC. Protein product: CASSMRTGPSGYTF.

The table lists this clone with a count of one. The CDR3 DNA reads TGTGCCAGCAGATTGGACAGGGCCACCTACGAGCAGTACGTC. Translating gives CASRLDRATYEQYV. J is TRBJ2-7 and V is TRBV6-8, with 8 bases that match TRBD1. Germline-derived CDR1 and CDR2 are MNHGY and SAAAGT. V shed 6 bases, J shed 2 bases, and the junction held 6 bases outside the gene matches. The CDR3 consists of 14 residues.

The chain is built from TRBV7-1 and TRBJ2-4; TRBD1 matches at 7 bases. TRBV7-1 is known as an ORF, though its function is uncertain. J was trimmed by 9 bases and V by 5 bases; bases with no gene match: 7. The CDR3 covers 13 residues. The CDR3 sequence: CASSAGTAGIQYF. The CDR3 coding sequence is TGTGCCAGCAGCGCCGGGACAGCAGGCATTCAGTACTTC.

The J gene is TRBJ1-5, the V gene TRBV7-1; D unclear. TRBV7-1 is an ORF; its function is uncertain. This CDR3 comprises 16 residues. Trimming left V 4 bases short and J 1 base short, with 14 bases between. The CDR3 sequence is CASSWTGRESNQPQHF. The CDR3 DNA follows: TGTGCCAGCAGCTGGACCGGGAGGGAAAGCAATCAGCCCCAGCATTTT.

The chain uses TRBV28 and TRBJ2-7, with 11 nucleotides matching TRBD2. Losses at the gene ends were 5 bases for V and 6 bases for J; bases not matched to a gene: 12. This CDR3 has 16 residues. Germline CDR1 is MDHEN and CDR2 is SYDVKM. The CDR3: CASSTIAGGLLSEQYV. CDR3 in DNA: TGTGCCAGCAGTACAATAGCGGGGGGGCTTTTATCCGAGCAGTACGTC.

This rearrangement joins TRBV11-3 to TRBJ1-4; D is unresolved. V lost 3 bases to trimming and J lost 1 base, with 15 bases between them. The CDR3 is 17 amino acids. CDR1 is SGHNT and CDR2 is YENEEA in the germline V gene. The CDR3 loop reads CASSLLGDGRTNEKLFF. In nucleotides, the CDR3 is TGTGCCAGCAGCTTGTTGGGTGACGGCCGAACTAATGAAAAACTGTTTTTT. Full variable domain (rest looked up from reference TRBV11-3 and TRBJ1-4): EAGVVQSPRYKIIEKKQPVAFWCNPISGHNTLYWYLQNLGQGPELLIRYENEEAVDDSQLPKDRFSAERLKGVDSTLKIQPAELGDSAVYLCASSLLGDGRTNEKLFFGSGTQLSVL.

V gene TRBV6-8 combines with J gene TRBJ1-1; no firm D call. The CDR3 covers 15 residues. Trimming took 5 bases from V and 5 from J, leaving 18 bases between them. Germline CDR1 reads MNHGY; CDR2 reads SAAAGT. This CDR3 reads CASSPSPAGITEAFF. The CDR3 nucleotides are TGTGCCAGCAGTCCCTCTCCAGCAGGCATTACTGAAGCTTTCTTT.

The CDR3 region has the DNA TGTGCCAGCACCAGAAACAGGGCGCTGGGGAACACTGAAGCTTTCTTT. Protein sequence: CASTRNRALGNTEAFF. The chain joins TRBV12-5 to TRBJ1-1, with D maybe TRBD1 (6 bases). CDR1 and CDR2 from the germline V gene are LGHNT and FRNRAP. This CDR3 contains 16 residues.